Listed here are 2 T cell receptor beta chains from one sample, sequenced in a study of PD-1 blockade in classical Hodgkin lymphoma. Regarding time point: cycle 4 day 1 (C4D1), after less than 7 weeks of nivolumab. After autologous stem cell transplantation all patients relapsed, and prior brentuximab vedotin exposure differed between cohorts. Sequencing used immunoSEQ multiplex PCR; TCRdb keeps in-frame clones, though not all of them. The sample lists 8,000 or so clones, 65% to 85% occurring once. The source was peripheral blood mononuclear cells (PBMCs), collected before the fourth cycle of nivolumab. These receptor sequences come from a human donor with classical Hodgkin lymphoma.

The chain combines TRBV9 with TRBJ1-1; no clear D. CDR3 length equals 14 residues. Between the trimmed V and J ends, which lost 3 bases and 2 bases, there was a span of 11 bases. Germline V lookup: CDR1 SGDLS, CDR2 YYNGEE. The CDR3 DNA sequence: TGTGCCAGCAGCGGGGTGGGGATAAACACTGAAGCTTTCTTT. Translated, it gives CASSGVGINTEAFF.

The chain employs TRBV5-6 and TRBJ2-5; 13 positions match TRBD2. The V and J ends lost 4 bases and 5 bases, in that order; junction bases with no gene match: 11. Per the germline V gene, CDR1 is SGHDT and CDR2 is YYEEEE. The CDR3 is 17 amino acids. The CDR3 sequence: CASSTGLAGEGPETQYF. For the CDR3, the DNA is TGTGCCAGCAGCACTGGACTAGCGGGGGAGGGGCCGGAGACCCAGTACTTC.